This T cell receptor (beta chain) was retrieved from a study of cytomegalovirus exposure and HLA in healthy donors. The overall study: From donors who were HLA-typed, an early data release held 70 million to 90 million unique TCRs. General observations from the study: Earlier analysis looked at TCR beta V segments, and most were productive about 90% or about 30% of the time. With DRB1 most and HLA-C fewest, TCR association rates differed between HLA loci in a later analysis.

This PCR relied on a set of 60 Vbeta primers and 13 Jbeta primers. Clones were sequenced by immunoSEQ multiplex PCR, and TCRdb holds only the in-frame ones, with some missing. The data include 200,000 to 250,000 clones; the top ten clones carry more than 0.75%. Worth noting for this clone: Its antigen is as yet unknown.

V was shortened by 2 bases and J by 5 bases, with 19 bases between the two germline ends. The CDR3 is made up of 16 amino acids. Looked up from germline, CDR1 is MNHNS and CDR2 is SASEGT. Source material: PBMCs. The source of this sequence is a woman aged 25 to 39 in good health and CMV-seropositive. This chain uses TRBV6-1 with TRBJ2-7; a weak D match, TRBD2 (6 bases). CDR3: CASSELPGLNRDEQYF. The CDR3 DNA reads as TGTGCCAGCAGTGAACTACCGGGACTCAACCGGGACGAGCAGTACTTC.